A selection of T cell receptor beta chains follows, all from one sample in a study of blood T cells in healthy people across ages. MiXCR, applied by TCRdb to the 5' RACE reads, yields one record per CDR3 protein. The sample consists of over 550,000 distinct CDR3 sequences, about 30% of them appearing once. The sequencing input was blood. These receptors originate from a woman of 80 years or more in good health. CDR3s include the opening cysteine and the closing phenylalanine or tryptophan. The D gene is left open where the match is weak. Part of the rows lack a size; the others show once, few, many or a class for expanded clones.

clone_size,j_call,v_call,d_call,cdr3_nt,cdr3_aa
NA,TRBJ2-3,TRBV4-2,NA,TGTGCCGGCAGCTTAGGGGGCACAGATACGCAGTATTTT,CAGSLGGTDTQYF
NA,TRBJ1-2,TRBV15,NA,TGTGCCACCAGCATCGGGGGCGGTCATGGCTACACCTTC,CATSIGGGHGYTF
NA,TRBJ2-4,TRBV12-3/TRBV12-4,TRBD2,TGTACCAGCAGTTTAGAACTAGCGGGGGGACCGGCCAAAAACATTCAGTACTTC,CTSSLELAGGPAKNIQYF
many,TRBJ2-2,TRBV10-3,NA,TGTGCCATCAGCCCCTCGGGGGAAAACACCGGGGAGCTGTTTTTT,CAISPSGENTGELFF
many,TRBJ1-5,TRBV2,TRBD1,TGTGCCAGCACAGGGGGAGGGGGCCGTAGCAATCAGCCCCAGCATTTT,CASTGGGGRSNQPQHF
many,TRBJ2-5,TRBV18,NA,TGTGCCAGCTCACCGACAGTCGAGACCCAGTACTTC,CASSPTVETQYF
many,TRBJ1-6,TRBV27,NA,TGTGCCAGCAGTTTAAACAGGGCGGACTCACCCCTCCACTTT,CASSLNRADSPLHF
NA,TRBJ2-1,TRBV20-1,TRBD2,TGCAGTGCCAGGAGGGCGGCTAGCGGGAACAATGAGCAGTTCTTC,CSARRAASGNNEQFF
many,TRBJ2-1,TRBV6-1,TRBD1,TGTGCCAGCAGAGGGGGACAGGACCCTTACAATGAGCAGTTCTTC,CASRGGQDPYNEQFF
many,TRBJ1-2,TRBV2,NA,TGTGCCAGCAGTGAAGCCACGAACTACTATGGCTACACCTTC,CASSEATNYYGYTF
NA,TRBJ2-1,TRBV24-1,NA,TGTGCCACCAGTGGTGCGGTGTCGCCTGACCACAATGAGCAGTTCTTC,CATSGAVSPDHNEQFF
NA,TRBJ2-4,TRBV20-1,NA,TGCAGTGCAATTAACGCAGGGATGCGGGCCAAAAACATTCAGTACTTC,CSAINAGMRAKNIQYF
many,TRBJ1-4,TRBV12-3/TRBV12-4,TRBD1,TGTGCCAGCAGTCCGGGACAGGGGGCTGGAAGTGAAAAACTGTTTTTT,CASSPGQGAGSEKLFF
many,TRBJ1-2,TRBV10-3,NA,TGTGCCATCAGTGACCTGTATGGCTACACCTTC,CAISDLYGYTF
NA,TRBJ2-3,TRBV5-1,TRBD2,TGCGCCAGCAGCTTGGTAGCGGGAGGGACGAGACGCACAGATACGCAGTATTTT,CASSLVAGGTRRTDTQYF
many,TRBJ2-7,TRBV5-1,TRBD1,TGCGCCAGCAGCGGGGGACAGGGCCACGAGCAGTACTTC,CASSGGQGHEQYF
NA,TRBJ1-1,TRBV6-1,NA,TGTGCCAGCAGGACCGGTCTTTCGAACACTGAAGCTTTCTTT,CASRTGLSNTEAFF
many,TRBJ2-1,TRBV4-3,NA,TGCGCCAGCAGCCAAGGCTGGGGGAGTAGCTCCTACAATGAGCAGTTCTTC,CASSQGWGSSSYNEQFF
many,TRBJ2-7,TRBV5-1,TRBD1,TGCGCCAGCAGCTCCGGACAGGGCGCCTACGAGCAGTACTTC,CASSSGQGAYEQYF
many,TRBJ1-2,TRBV14,NA,TGTGCCAGCAGCCAGGGGGATCGGGTTTGGTATGGCTACACCTTC,CASSQGDRVWYGYTF
few,TRBJ1-2,TRBV14,TRBD1,TGTGCCAGCAGCCCTAGGACAGGGCGATCTGGCTACACCTTC,CASSPRTGRSGYTF
once,TRBJ2-7,TRBV20-1,NA,TGCAGTGCTAGAGATCAGCAGGGGTGGTCCTACGAGCAGTACTTC,CSARDQQGWSYEQYF
NA,TRBJ2-1,TRBV7-2,NA,TGTGCCAGCAGCGGACTGAGAGGGCAGTTCTTC,CASSGLRGQFF
NA,TRBJ1-5,TRBV4-1,NA,TGCGCCAGCAGCCAACTCCAGGGGACGAATCAGCCCCAGCATTTT,CASSQLQGTNQPQHF
many,TRBJ2-7,TRBV4-1,TRBD2,TGCGCCAGCAGCCGGGGGACTAGCGGGGGATACTACGAGCAGTACTTC,CASSRGTSGGYYEQYF
NA,TRBJ2-1,TRBV7-6,TRBD1,TGTGCCAGCAGCTTGGGACAGGTCAGGAATGGGCAGTTCTTC,CASSLGQVRNGQFF
many,TRBJ2-3,TRBV6-1,NA,TGTGCCAGCAGTTTGACCTCAGGGGCAGATACGCAGTATTTT,CASSLTSGADTQYF
NA,TRBJ2-3,TRBV11-3,NA,TGTGCCAGCAGCCGCCCCGGGACGTTAGATACGCAGTATTTT,CASSRPGTLDTQYF
many,TRBJ1-1,TRBV7-2,NA,TGTGCCAGCAGCTTATCGGTGGCGGTGAACACTGAAGCTTTCTTT,CASSLSVAVNTEAFF
few,TRBJ2-5,TRBV11-2,NA,TGTGCCAGCAGCCCCTTTACAGGAACTGAGACCCAGTACTTC,CASSPFTGTETQYF
few,TRBJ2-1,TRBV5-4,NA,TGTGCCAGCAGCCGCGCTCCGAACAATGAGCAGTTCTTC,CASSRAPNNEQFF
NA,TRBJ1-5,TRBV6-2/TRBV6-3,NA,TGTGCCAGCAGTTACTCGATGCCCAGAGGCAATCAGCCCCAGCATTTT,CASSYSMPRGNQPQHF
many,TRBJ2-3,TRBV18,NA,TGTGCCAGCTCACCACGGTTTGGGGGGGGCCTCGATACGCAGTATTTT,CASSPRFGGGLDTQYF
many,TRBJ2-3,TRBV12-3/TRBV12-4,NA,TGTGCCAGCAGTCCTCAACACAGGGATTCAGATACGCAGTATTTT,CASSPQHRDSDTQYF
few,TRBJ2-7,TRBV13,NA,TGTGCCAGCAGCTCCTGGCGGTCTAGATACGAGCAGTACTTC,CASSSWRSRYEQYF
many,TRBJ1-1,TRBV10-3,NA,TGTGCCATCACCAACATGGACAACACTGAAGCTTTCTTT,CAITNMDNTEAFF
NA,TRBJ1-5,TRBV6-5,NA,TGTGCCAGCATCGACGGGGGAGGAAAGAGCAATCAGCCCCAGCATTTT,CASIDGGGKSNQPQHF
many,TRBJ1-6,TRBV15,NA,TGTGCCACCAGCAGAGAGGAGGGAGTGGCACCCCTCCACTTT,CATSREEGVAPLHF
NA,TRBJ2-5,TRBV6-6,NA,TGTGCCTGCAGTTACGGGCGCCGTGAGCAGTACTTC,CACSYGRREQYF
few,TRBJ1-5,TRBV4-2,NA,TGTGCCAGCAGCCAGATAGGCACCTCTAGCAATCAGCCCCAGCATTTT,CASSQIGTSSNQPQHF
many,TRBJ2-7,TRBV13,TRBD1,TGTGCCAGCAGCTCGAGAGGGGGCCCCACCCACGAGCAGTACTTC,CASSSRGGPTHEQYF
many,TRBJ2-1,TRBV5-1,TRBD2,TGCGCCAGCGCCCGGGGAGGGTCCTCCTACAATGAGCAGTTCTTC,CASARGGSSYNEQFF
NA,TRBJ2-1,TRBV11-2,TRBD2,TGTGCCAACAGCCTCAGACTAGCGGGACGGTGGGATGAGCAGTTCTTC,CANSLRLAGRWDEQFF
many,TRBJ2-1,TRBV7-9,TRBD2,TGTGCCAGCAGCCCAGCCCTAGCGGGGGGTTACAATGAGCAGTTCTTC,CASSPALAGGYNEQFF
NA,TRBJ1-4,TRBV2,TRBD1,TGTGCCAGCGTCGAATTGACAGGGGGCTCCGGGGGGAATGAAAAACTGTTTTTT,CASVELTGGSGGNEKLFF
many,TRBJ2-7,TRBV7-2,NA,TGTGCCAGCAGCTTAGTGTCCCCCAGCGAGCAGTACTTC,CASSLVSPSEQYF
many,TRBJ2-7,TRBV6-1,NA,TGTGCCAGCAGTGAAGAAGGACAGTGGGGCTCCTACGAGCAGTACTTC,CASSEEGQWGSYEQYF
many,TRBJ2-5,TRBV20-1,TRBD1,TGCAGTGCTAGTCCCGGGACAGAACAAGAGACCCAGTACTTC,CSASPGTEQETQYF
few,TRBJ1-4,TRBV12-3/TRBV12-4,NA,TGTGCCAGCAGTTTTTCGGGGATTAATGAAAAACTGTTTTTT,CASSFSGINEKLFF
many,TRBJ2-7,TRBV24-1,NA,TGTGCCACCAGTGACAGTGGCAGGGCCTCCTACGAGCAGTACTTC,CATSDSGRASYEQYF
few,TRBJ2-2,TRBV19,NA,TGTGCCAGTGGGGGAGGTCCCACCGGGGAGCTGTTTTTT,CASGGGPTGELFF
many,TRBJ2-7,TRBV20-1,NA,TGCAGTGCTAGAGCCGGGACGGCTAGGGACGAGCAGTACTTC,CSARAGTARDEQYF
NA,TRBJ2-3,TRBV12-3/TRBV12-4,TRBD1,TGTGCCAGCAGTTTGCAGGGGGTAAGGACAGATGTGCAGTATTTT,CASSLQGVRTDVQYF
few,TRBJ2-5,TRBV12-3/TRBV12-4,NA,TGTGCCAGCAGTTTAAAGGGGTCGAGTTTAGAGACCCAGTACTTC,CASSLKGSSLETQYF
many,TRBJ1-1,TRBV3-1,NA,TGTGCCAGCAGCCAGGTCAGGGGGAACACTGAAGCTTTCTTT,CASSQVRGNTEAFF
NA,TRBJ2-5,TRBV20-1,TRBD2,TGCAGTGCGTCTAGCGGGGGGGCGGAGACCCAGTACTTC,CSASSGGAETQYF
NA,TRBJ2-7,TRBV20-1,NA,TGCAGTGCTAGACAGGTTCCGTACGGAAACGGGGCGTACGAGCAGTACTTC,CSARQVPYGNGAYEQYF
NA,TRBJ1-6,TRBV2,TRBD1,TGTGCCAGCAGTCCACAGGGGGGGGACTTTTCACCCCTCCACTTT,CASSPQGGDFSPLHF
many,TRBJ2-3,TRBV5-5,NA,TGTGCCAGCAGCCGACCCCAGGATACGCAGTATTTT,CASSRPQDTQYF